Presented here are 7 T cell receptor beta chains from one specimen sequenced in a study of CD8 T cells in ankylosing spondylitis. Each CDR3 protein is one row after TCRdb ran MiXCR on the 5' RACE reads. The table records about 160,000 distinct CDR3 sequences, 15% to 20% of them present only once. Sequencing used blood, either unsorted or a sorted T cell fraction (not recorded which). These receptors were taken from a male donor with ankylosing spondylitis or in good health (not recorded which).

Notes on this clonotype: Just one base apart from a much larger clone, this may be a read error. The chain is built from TRBV6-1 and TRBJ1-5; no clear D gene. CDR3 length: 11 amino acids. The germline V gene has CDR1 MNHNS and CDR2 SASEGT. In DNA form, the CDR3 reads TGTGCCAGCAGTGAAGTTCAGCTCCAGCATTTT. Translated: CASSEVQLQHF.

The sample holds many counts of this clonotype. In nucleotides, the CDR3 is TGTGCCAGCAGCCAAGATATGACAGACTACAATCAGCCCCAGCATTTT. Protein: CASSQDMTDYNQPQHF. This sequence joins TRBV4-2 and TRBJ1-5; TRBD1 is a possible D gene (5 bases). The CDR3 length is 16 residues. From germline, CDR1 is LGHNA and CDR2 YNFKEQ. V lost 0 bases, J lost 3 bases, and 12 bases lay in between.

The CDR3 bases are TGTGCCAGCAGGGTGTCAGACTATAATTCACCCCTCCACTTT. Encoded protein: CASRVSDYNSPLHF. The J gene is TRBJ1-6, the V gene TRBV27; D unresolved. This CDR3 region has 14 residues. Trimming pared 6 bases from V and 3 bases from J, leaving 9 bases between. CDR1 MNHEY and CDR2 SMNVEV come from the germline V gene (reference sequence).

This clonotype was observed at least ten times. V gene TRBV9 combines with J gene TRBJ2-1; TRBD1 might be the D (6 bases). Germline assignment: CDR1 SGDLS and CDR2 YYNGEE. The CDR3 spans 15 residues. Trimming took off 0 bases at V and 7 bases at J, with 14 bases between the two ends. The CDR3 sequence is CASSVELGAINEQFF. The CDR3 DNA is TGTGCCAGCAGCGTAGAACTGGGGGCGATTAATGAGCAGTTCTTC.

A word on this clonotype: One junction end disagrees with the germline gene, perhaps due to a read error. The rearrangement uses TRBV6-5 and TRBJ2-7, with TRBD1 matching 7 bases. The CDR3 covers 11 residues. Germline-derived CDR1 and CDR2 are MNHEY and SVGAGI. In DNA, the CDR3 is TGTACCAGCAGTGACGGGACAGAACAGTACTTC. Translated, it gives CTSSDGTEQYF.

This clonotype has ten or more counts. The chain joins TRBV20-1 to TRBJ2-2; D not resolved. Germline CDR1 is DFQATT and CDR2 is SNEGSKA (reference sequence). V lost 0 bases to trimming and J lost 1 base, with 9 bases between them. This CDR3 is built from 15 residues. The chain's CDR3 is CSARDLTENTGELFF. Here the CDR3 DNA reads TGCAGTGCTAGAGATCTTACAGAGAACACCGGGGAGCTGTTTTTT.

Points on this clonotype: A clone one base away is much larger, so this may be a read error. The rearrangement joins TRBV15 to TRBJ2-4, with 10 bases identical to TRBD2. The CDR3 runs 16 residues. The V gene's germline CDR1 is LNHNV and CDR2 YYDKDF (reference sequence). The CDR3 region is CATSRPSGRGENIQHF. CDR3 DNA: TGTGCCACCAGCAGGCCAAGCGGGAGGGGGGAAAACATTCAGCACTTC.